Here is one TCR beta chain with its context. There are 15 residues in the CDR3. V shed 3 bases and J shed 2 bases, with 12 bases lying between them. CDR1 is MNHEY, CDR2 SVGEGT, per germline. Measured with immunoSEQ multiplex PCR; TCRdb has only the in-frame clones, and not every one. The sample consists of around 170,000 clones, 80% to 90% of them appearing once. The entry originates in a study of control samples from healthy donors and cancer patients. The TCR was taken from a woman under 40 in good health. The specimen sequenced was blood. The rearrangement links TRBV6-2 or TRBV6-3 to TRBJ2-3; the D gene is possibly TRBD1 (5 bases). CDR3 loop: CASSYQGLPTDTQYF. The DNA for the CDR3 is TGTGCCAGCAGTTATCAGGGTCTACCCACAGATACGCAGTATTTT.